This T cell receptor (beta chain) was obtained from a study of blood T cell repertoires in COVID-19. Study-level background: Samples of COVID-19 (acute and convalescent) were obtained from the United States, Italy and Spain. The cDNA or gDNA used as material had been derived from T cells, B-cell-depleted T cells, or PBMCs.

Authors' methods: Estimation of nucleated cell counts relied on the amplification of reference gene primers. TCRdb's copy holds only in-frame clones and misses some; the assay was immunoSEQ multiplex PCR. For V, J and clone size, that table is used; D and trimming come from the DNA. The data show approximately 150,000 clones, with roughly 85% seen just once and approximately 2% held by the top ten. Trimming removed 4 bases from V and 1 base from J, with 5 bases in between. This CDR3 is built from 12 residues. The germline V gene encodes CDR1 PRHDT and CDR2 FYEKMQ (reference sequence). This clone came up many times.

V is TRBV13 and J is TRBJ2-7; D unresolved. The material sequenced was peripheral blood. The TCR comes from an elderly woman with acute or convalescent COVID-19. CDR3 DNA sequence: TGTGCCAGCAGCTCGTCGTCCTACGAGCAGTACTTC. Translated, it gives CASSSSSYEQYF.